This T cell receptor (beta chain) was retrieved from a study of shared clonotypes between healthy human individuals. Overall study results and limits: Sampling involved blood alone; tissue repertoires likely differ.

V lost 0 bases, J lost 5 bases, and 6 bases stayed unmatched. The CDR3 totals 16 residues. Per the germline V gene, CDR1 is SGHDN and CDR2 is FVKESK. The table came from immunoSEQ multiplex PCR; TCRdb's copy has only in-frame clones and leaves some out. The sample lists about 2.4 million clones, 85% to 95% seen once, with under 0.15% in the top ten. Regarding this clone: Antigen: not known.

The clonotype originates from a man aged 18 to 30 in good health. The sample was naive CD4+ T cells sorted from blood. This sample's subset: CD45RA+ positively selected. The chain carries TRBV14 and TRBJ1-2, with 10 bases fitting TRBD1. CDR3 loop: CASSQEGTGVRYGYTF. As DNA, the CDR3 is TGTGCCAGCAGCCAAGAGGGGACAGGGGTACGATATGGCTACACCTTC. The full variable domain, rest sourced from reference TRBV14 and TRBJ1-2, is EAGVTQFPSHSVIEKGQTVTLRCDPISGHDNLYWYRRVMGKEIKFLLHFVKESKQDESGMPNNRFLAERTGGTYSTLKVQPAELEDSGVYFCASSQEGTGVRYGYTFGSGTRLTVV.